Below, one T cell receptor beta chain is given with its context. Its antigen is unknown. The sample originates from a study of cytomegalovirus exposure and HLA in healthy donors. Points from the study as a whole: Reports indicate that TCR beta sequences accurately predicted the HLA-A and HLA-B alleles of most subjects. Among donors in an Asian-associated ancestry cluster, a later analysis reportedly found fewer N-insertions than the approximately 700-donor mean.

60 Vbeta and 13 Jbeta primers were used in PCR. The repertoire was sequenced with immunoSEQ multiplex PCR; TCRdb's copy has only in-frame clones and lacks some. The top ten clones hold over 2% of a sample with 130,000 to 150,000 clones, just under 80% of them seen once. CDR3 size: 13 residues. Trimming pared 3 bases from V and 9 bases from J, leaving 12 bases between. Germline CDR1 and CDR2: MNHNS and SASEGT. The receptor was derived from a man aged 25-45 years in good health and CMV-seronegative. The sequenced sample consisted of PBMCs. V gene TRBV6-1 combines with J gene TRBJ1-5; D unresolved. This CDR3 is CASSDVLPGPQHF. CDR3 nucleotides: TGTGCCAGCAGTGATGTGCTGCCGGGGCCCCAGCATTTT.